A single sample gave rise to the 29 T cell receptor beta chains below, sequenced in a study of response to subunit inactivated influenza vaccine. One entry per CDR3 protein results from TCRdb running MiXCR on the RT-PCR reads. The data contain approximately 520,000 distinct CDR3 sequences, 25% of them seen just once; the ten biggest clones take up over 1.5%. Here the sequenced sample was CD4+ T cells sorted from PBMCs, taken 4 to 6 days after vaccination. Receptors originate from a man aged 45-65 years who received an inactivated influenza vaccine.

In nucleotides, the CDR3 is TGTGCCAGCAGCCCCGCGGGTGTGAGGAACGGGGAGCTGTTTTTT. It codes for CASSPAGVRNGELFF. The chain uses TRBV7-2 and TRBJ2-2; D possibly corresponds to TRBD2 (5 bases). V was cut by 5 bases and J by 7 bases, with 17 bases left in between. The CDR3 sequence is 15 residues long. Germline CDR1 is SGHTA and CDR2 is FQGNSA.

The chain employs TRBV5-1 and TRBJ2-7; D unresolved. The V end was cut by 0 bases, the J end by 5 bases, with 15 bases between. Germline CDR1 SGHRS, CDR2 YFSETQ. The CDR3 runs 15 residues. The CDR3 here is CASSLEAGNSNEQYF. CDR3 DNA: TGCGCCAGCAGCTTGGAGGCAGGCAACTCAAACGAGCAGTACTTC.

This clonotype was counted only a few times. The V gene is TRBV7-9, the J gene TRBJ2-7; tentative D call: TRBD1 (5 bases). The CDR3 is 15 amino acids. Trimming left V 1 base short and J 0 bases short, with 10 bases between. CDR1 SEHNR and CDR2 FQNEAQ come from the germline V gene (reference sequence). The CDR3 nucleotides read TGTGCCAGCAGCTTAGTGGGGCGAGACTCCTACGAGCAGTACTTC. It codes for CASSLVGRDSYEQYF.

In DNA form, the CDR3 reads TGTGCCAGCAGTGTGATCCCCGACAGCTACGAGCAGTACTTC. Translated, it gives CASSVIPDSYEQYF. The chain combines TRBV6-1 with TRBJ2-7; a weak D match, TRBD1 (5 bases). Germline CDR1 and CDR2: MNHNS and SASEGT. Trimming shortened V by 4 bases and J by 3 bases, and 13 bases separated the two germline ends. The length of the CDR3 is 14 residues.

In this sample, this clonotype turned up a few times. This rearrangement joins TRBV6-5 to TRBJ2-5; TRBD1 aligns across 9 bases. This CDR3 comprises 15 residues. The germline V gene has CDR1 MNHEY and CDR2 SVGAGI. V dropped 4 bases and J dropped 4; count of bases not matched to a gene: 7. CDR3 sequence: CASSFRGQGRETQYF. The CDR3 bases are TGTGCCAGCAGTTTCAGGGGACAGGGTCGAGAGACCCAGTACTTC.

The V gene is TRBV20-1, the J gene TRBJ2-3, with 8 positions matching TRBD2. Germline CDR1 is DFQATT and CDR2 is SNEGSKA (reference sequence). V lost 5 bases to trimming and J lost 3 bases; unmatched junction nucleotides: 4. The CDR3 has 13 residues. CDR3 sequence reads: CSAGREGTDTQYF. DNA for the CDR3: TGCAGTGCTGGCCGGGAGGGTACAGATACGCAGTATTTT.

This clonotype appeared a few times. The chain carries TRBV18 and TRBJ2-7; possible D gene TRBD2, 5 bases. The germline CDR1 and CDR2 sequences are KGHSH and LQKENI. V lost 0 bases to trimming and J lost 0 bases, with 6 bases between them. The CDR3 has 14 amino acids. CDR3 in DNA: TGTGCCAGCTCACCACCGAGCGGCTCCTACGAGCAGTACTTC. Encoded protein: CASSPPSGSYEQYF.

There are a few counts of this clonotype. The rearrangement joins TRBV7-8 to TRBJ2-2; D not certain. V lost 5 bases and J lost 3, with 10 bases in between. From germline, CDR1 is SGHVS and CDR2 FQNEAQ. This CDR3 is built from 14 residues. The CDR3 loop reads CASSPGRYTGELFF. The CDR3 DNA sequence: TGTGCCAGCAGCCCCGGACGGTACACCGGGGAGCTGTTTTTT. Based on the CDR3 plus reference TRBV7-8 and TRBJ2-2, the full variable domain is GAGVSQSPRYKVAKRGQDVALRCDPISGHVSLFWYQQALGQGPEFLTYFQNEAQLDKSGLPSDRFFAERPEGSVSTLKIQRTQQEDSAVYLCASSPGRYTGELFFGEGSRLTVL.

The chain employs TRBV20-1 and TRBJ2-7, with 10 bases fitting TRBD2. CDR1 and CDR2 (germline): DFQATT, SNEGSKA (reference sequence). V lost 6 bases, J lost 1 base, and 9 bases stayed unmatched. There are 15 residues in the CDR3. CDR3 in DNA: TGCAGTGCCCAGATTCTAGCGGGAGTTTCCTACGAGCAGTACTTC. Translated: CSAQILAGVSYEQYF.

The V and J genes are TRBV7-2 and TRBJ2-7, with 8 bases lining up with TRBD2. Losses at the gene ends were 5 bases for V and 3 bases for J; bases not matched to a gene: 15. CDR1 and CDR2 from the germline V gene are SGHTA and FQGNSA. This CDR3 region has 17 residues. DNA of the CDR3: TGTGCCAGCAGCGTCGGCCGGACTAGCCCTAAATACTACGAGCAGTACTTC. This codes for CASSVGRTSPKYYEQYF.

The chain links TRBV12-3 or TRBV12-4 to TRBJ1-4, with 7 bases matching TRBD1. V gave up 6 bases and J gave up 4 bases; unmatched junction bases: 2. The CDR3 runs 13 residues. The CDR3 is CASSGQVNEKLFF. The CDR3 DNA sequence: TGTGCCAGCAGCGGACAGGTTAATGAAAAACTGTTTTTT.

This clonotype was picked up a small number of times. The chain joins TRBV2 to TRBJ1-5; D remains ambiguous. The CDR3 has 13 amino acids. V dropped 4 bases and J dropped 3 bases, with 7 bases sitting between them. Germline CDR1 and CDR2: SNHLY and FYNNEI. CDR3 sequence reads: CASSVEVNQPQHF. CDR3 nucleotides: TGTGCCAGCAGTGTTGAGGTCAATCAGCCCCAGCATTTT.

The J gene is TRBJ2-7, the V gene TRBV3-1, with D tentatively TRBD1 or TRBD2 (5 bases each). The CDR3 covers 14 residues. Germline lookup yields CDR1 LGHDT and CDR2 YNNKEL (reference sequence). V dropped 8 bases and J dropped 7 bases, with 21 bases sitting between them. DNA of the CDR3: TGTGCCAGCCGACCGGGACGGAGATTTAGGGAGCAGTACTTC. It yields the protein CASRPGRRFREQYF.

The chain couples TRBV30 to TRBJ2-4; D remains ambiguous. The germline CDR1 and CDR2 sequences are GTSNPN and SVGIG (reference sequence). This CDR3 comprises 16 residues. Trimming removed 0 bases from V and 0 bases from J, with 12 bases in between. For the CDR3, the DNA is TGTGCCTGGAGTGTTGGGTTCGGTAGAGCCAAAAACATTCAGTACTTC. It encodes CAWSVGFGRAKNIQYF.

The chain recombines TRBV3-1 with TRBJ2-7, with D tentatively TRBD1 (6 bases). This CDR3 is 12 amino acids long. V was trimmed by 1 base and J by 12 bases, leaving 13 bases between them. Germline V gene sequence: CDR1 LGHDT, CDR2 YNNKEL (reference sequence). CDR3 in DNA: TGTGCCAGCAGCCAAGCCTCACAGGGTGTGTACTTC. Translating gives CASSQASQGVYF.

In its sample, this clonotype was seen many times. The chain joins TRBV20-1 to TRBJ2-3; 12 positions match TRBD2. Germline assignment: CDR1 DFQATT and CDR2 SNEGSKA (reference sequence). Germline trimming cut 3 bases from V and 6 bases from J; bases unmatched to any gene: 7. The CDR3 has 15 amino acids. Here the CDR3 DNA reads TGCAGTGCTAGCCGCCCTAGCGGGGGGGTGGATACGCAGTATTTT. This encodes CSASRPSGGVDTQYF.

The chain links TRBV7-3 to TRBJ2-1, with D possibly TRBD2 on 6 matching bases. CDR3 length equals 14 residues. CDR1 and CDR2 from the germline V gene are SGHTA and FQGTGA. Between the trimmed V and J ends, which lost 2 bases and 10 bases, there was a span of 15 bases. The CDR3 sequence is CASSLGLGLREQFF. In DNA form, the CDR3 reads TGTGCCAGCAGCTTAGGTTTGGGACTGCGGGAGCAGTTCTTC.

This clonotype has just a few counts. This chain uses TRBV12-3 or TRBV12-4 with TRBJ2-3, with 12 bases aligning to TRBD2. The CDR3 runs 16 residues. Trimming at V came to 5 bases and at J to 12 bases, leaving 15 bases not matched to a gene. In DNA, the CDR3 is TGTGCCAGCAGTCCCTCGGGGCTAGCGGGGGGGCCGGCTCAGTATTTT. It specifies CASSPSGLAGGPAQYF.

This clonotype was seen a handful of times. The rearrangement joins TRBV5-1 to TRBJ2-3; 13 nucleotides line up with TRBD2. Germline CDR1 and CDR2: SGHRS and YFSETQ. V lost 2 bases and J lost 0; bases outside the gene matches: 3. The CDR3 covers 17 residues. CDR3 sequence (DNA): TGCGCCAGCAGCTTAGGACTAGCGGGAGTGAGCACAGATACGCAGTATTTT. Its protein product is CASSLGLAGVSTDTQYF.

This clonotype was observed a handful of times. The rearrangement links TRBV29-1 to TRBJ1-2; the match to TRBD1 covers 7 bases. CDR1 and CDR2 (germline): SQVTM, ANQGSEA. The CDR3 length is 13 residues. With 5 bases clipped from V and 8 bases from J, the junction kept 11 bases outside the gene matches. The CDR3 DNA reads TGCAGCGTTTCCCTGATGACAGGGAAAGGCTACACCTTC. It codes for CSVSLMTGKGYTF. Full variable domain (remainder filled in from reference TRBV29-1 and TRBJ1-2): SAVISQKPSRDICQRGTSLTIQCQVDSQVTMMFWYRQQPGQSLTLIATANQGSEATYESGFVIDKFPISRPNLTFSTLTVSNMSPEDSSIYLCSVSLMTGKGYTFGSGTRLTVV.

This clonotype came up many times. The rearrangement joins TRBV29-1 to TRBJ1-1; D remains unclear. V was pared by 6 bases and J by 3 bases, with 5 bases between. CDR1 and CDR2 (germline): SQVTM, ANQGSEA. This CDR3 has 10 residues. The CDR3 nucleotides are TGCAGCGTCGCCGACACTGAAGCTTTCTTT. Its translation is CSVADTEAFF. The full variable domain, rest sourced from reference TRBV29-1 and TRBJ1-1, is SAVISQKPSRDICQRGTSLTIQCQVDSQVTMMFWYRQQPGQSLTLIATANQGSEATYESGFVIDKFPISRPNLTFSTLTVSNMSPEDSSIYLCSVADTEAFFGQGTRLTVV.

This clonotype was observed a few times. The rearrangement links TRBV5-1 to TRBJ2-6; D not resolved. The CDR3 covers 17 residues. The germline CDR1 and CDR2 sequences are SGHRS and YFSETQ. Trimming shortened V by 1 base and J by 0 bases, and 11 bases separated the two germline ends. CDR3 nucleotides: TGCGCCAGCAGCTTGACGGGTTCTCGCTCTGGGGCCAACGTCCTGACTTTC. Translating gives CASSLTGSRSGANVLTF.

The chain's CDR3 is CASSRVEGSTGELFF. CDR3 DNA sequence: TGTGCCAGCAGCAGAGTCGAGGGAAGTACCGGGGAGCTGTTTTTT. The chain uses TRBV7-9 and TRBJ2-2; TRBD2 might be the D (5 bases). The CDR3 extends over 15 amino acids. Germline V gene data show CDR1 as SEHNR and CDR2 as FQNEAQ (reference sequence). Trimming cost V 5 bases and J 5 bases, with 15 bases left between them. The entire variable domain, with the rest obtained from reference TRBV7-9 and TRBJ2-2, is as follows: DTGVSQNPRHKITKRGQNVTFRCDPISEHNRLYWYRQTLGQGPEFLTYFQNEAQLEKSRLLSDRFSAERPKGSFSTLEIQRTEQGDSAMYLCASSRVEGSTGELFFGEGSRLTVL.

J is TRBJ2-7 and V is TRBV6-5; 9 bases map to TRBD2. The length of the CDR3 is 14 residues. CDR1 and CDR2 from the germline V gene are MNHEY and SVGAGI. The junction had 6 bases not matched to a gene; V was cut back by 4 bases and J by 5 bases. CDR3 DNA: TGTGCCAGCAGTTCAGTAGCGGGAGTCAACGAGCAGTACTTC. This translates into CASSSVAGVNEQYF.

This chain joins TRBV6-1 and TRBJ2-7; D not resolved. Germline CDR1 reads MNHNS; CDR2 reads SASEGT. The germline V and J ends were trimmed by 7 bases and 6 bases, with 13 bases remaining between them. The CDR3 loop spans 12 amino acids. The chain's CDR3 is CASTGLPAEQYF. The CDR3 coding sequence is TGTGCCAGCACCGGCCTCCCCGCCGAGCAGTACTTC.

The V call is TRBV5-5, the J call TRBJ2-3; D might be TRBD1 (6 bases). Germline loops: CDR1 SGHKS, CDR2 YYEKEE (reference sequence). The CDR3 length is 14 residues. V dropped 4 bases and J dropped 1 base, with 10 bases sitting between them. Here the CDR3 reads CASSPGVGTDTQYF. CDR3 DNA sequence: TGTGCCAGCAGCCCAGGGGTTGGCACAGATACGCAGTATTTT.

This clonotype has more than one count but fewer than ten. The rearrangement uses TRBV18 and TRBJ2-5; 12 bases are a match to TRBD2. V dropped 0 bases and J dropped 4; count of bases not matched to a gene: 0. The CDR3 contains 15 residues. In germline, CDR1 is KGHSH, CDR2 LQKENI. The CDR3 nucleotides read TGTGCCAGCTCACCACCGACTAGCGGGAGAGAGACCCAGTACTTC. Translated: CASSPPTSGRETQYF.

This chain connects TRBV7-9 to TRBJ2-7; the match to TRBD1 covers 7 bases. The CDR3 loop spans 14 amino acids. Per the germline V gene, CDR1 is SEHNR and CDR2 is FQNEAQ (reference sequence). The ends lost 5 bases at V and 2 bases at J; junction bases unmatched: 6. The CDR3 DNA follows: TGTGCCAGCAGCGTAGGACAGGTCCCCTACGAGCAGTACTTC. It translates to CASSVGQVPYEQYF.

This clonotype has a handful of counts. V and J are TRBV6-1 and TRBJ2-1; 7 positions match TRBD1. The CDR3 is made up of 17 amino acids. In germline, CDR1 is MNHNS, CDR2 SASEGT. The trim removed 6 bases at V and 6 bases at J, leaving 17 bases unmatched. The chain's CDR3 is CASSRLRTGGSGNEQFF. CDR3 DNA sequence: TGTGCCAGCAGCCGACTCCGGACAGGCGGGTCGGGCAATGAGCAGTTCTTC.